The next 26 T cell receptor beta chains were all read from a single sample in a study of cytomegalovirus exposure and HLA in healthy donors. The primer mix had 60 Vbeta and 13 Jbeta primers. Some clones are missing from TCRdb's copy, which holds only in-frame ones; the method was immunoSEQ multiplex PCR. The sample data list around 120,000 clones. Sequencing was performed on PBMCs. These receptors came from a man aged 18 to 29 in good health and CMV-seronegative.

A word on this clone: At one end the junction does not follow the germline gene, possibly because of a read error. J is TRBJ2-1 and V is TRBV6-5, with D possibly being TRBD1 (6 bases). The CDR3 has 14 residues. Germline CDR1 is MNHEY and CDR2 is SVGAGI. The CDR3 DNA is TGTGCCAGCAGCCCCGTGGGGGCGCACAACGAGCAGTTCTTC. Translating gives CASSPVGAHNEQFF.

This chain's CDR3 is CASSPPSLTQYF. As DNA, the CDR3 is TGTGCCAGCAGCCCCCCTTCTTTAACCCAGTACTTC. This rearrangement joins TRBV11-2 to TRBJ2-5; D is unclear. From germline, CDR1 is SGHAT and CDR2 FQNNGV. CDR3 size: 12 residues. The V and J ends lost 5 bases and 8 bases respectively, with 12 bases between them. The full variable domain, rest sourced from reference TRBV11-2 and TRBJ2-5, is EAGVAQSPRYKIIEKRQSVAFWCNPISGHATLYWYQQILGQGPKLLIQFQNNGVVDDSQLPKDRFSAERLKGVDSTLKIQPAKLEDSAVYLCASSPPSLTQYFGPGTRLLVL.

The rearrangement uses TRBV27 and TRBJ1-2; TRBD1 aligns across 7 bases. V lost 6 bases, J lost 4 bases, and 5 bases stayed unmatched. Germline V gene data show CDR1 as MNHEY and CDR2 as SMNVEV (reference sequence). This CDR3 is built from 13 residues. The CDR3 spells CASSLGQTYGYTF. DNA of the CDR3: TGTGCCAGCAGCCTGGGACAGACCTATGGCTACACCTTC.

The V and J genes are TRBV6-1 and TRBJ2-3; perhaps TRBD2 as D (6 bases). The CDR3 loop spans 14 amino acids. The ends were cut back, 0 bases at V and 3 bases at J, with 7 bases in the middle. Germline CDR1 and CDR2: MNHNS and SASEGT. The CDR3 sequence is CASSEALATDTQYF. CDR3 bases: TGTGCCAGCAGTGAAGCGCTAGCGACAGATACGCAGTATTTT.

The chain combines TRBV6-6 with TRBJ1-1, with TRBD1 identical over 8 bases. Germline V gene data show CDR1 as MNHNY and CDR2 as SVGAGI (reference sequence). Trimming removed 6 bases from V and 5 bases from J; junction bases left unmatched: 8. The CDR3 sequence is 14 residues long. The CDR3 nucleotides are TGTGCCAGCAGCCCGACAGGGGACTTGACTGAAGCTTTCTTT. Amino acid sequence: CASSPTGDLTEAFF.

This chain connects TRBV2 to TRBJ1-5, with D maybe TRBD1 (5 bases). The CDR3 has 15 residues. With 4 bases removed from V and 2 bases from J, the gap between germline ends came to 12 bases. Germline assignment: CDR1 SNHLY and CDR2 FYNNEI. In DNA form, the CDR3 reads TGTGCCAGCAGTGGACAGACGACTCGCAATCAGCCCCAGCATTTT. Protein product: CASSGQTTRNQPQHF.

The chain is built from TRBV2 and TRBJ2-7, with D possibly TRBD2 on 5 matching bases. V lost 6 bases and J lost 5, with 14 bases in between. Germline-derived CDR1 and CDR2 are SNHLY and FYNNEI. This CDR3 is built from 13 residues. In DNA, the CDR3 is TGTGCCAGCAGATCGGGAACCGCCCACGAGCAGTACTTC. The encoded protein is CASRSGTAHEQYF.

The chain has TRBV28 and TRBJ1-2; 8 bases fit TRBD1. CDR3 length equals 12 residues. Losses at the gene ends were 6 bases for V and 4 bases for J; bases not matched to a gene: 1. Germline lookup yields CDR1 MDHEN and CDR2 SYDVKM. For the CDR3, the DNA is TGTGCCAGCAGCGACAGGGGCTATGGCTACACCTTC. Translating gives CASSDRGYGYTF.

This rearrangement joins TRBV6-1 to TRBJ2-1; the match to TRBD2 covers 7 bases. Germline lookup yields CDR1 MNHNS and CDR2 SASEGT. Trimming cost V 2 bases and J 0 bases; bases outside gene matches: 7. The CDR3 spans 17 residues. The DNA of the CDR3 is TGTGCCAGCAGTGAATTCGGGGGGTTAAGCTCCTACAATGAGCAGTTCTTC. Translation gives CASSEFGGLSSYNEQFF.

The chain employs TRBV2 and TRBJ1-2, with 7 nucleotides matching TRBD1. The ends lost 1 base at V and 5 bases at J; junction bases unmatched: 7. This CDR3 has 15 residues. Germline lookup yields CDR1 SNHLY and CDR2 FYNNEI. This CDR3 reads CASSEGGDSPYGYTF. In DNA, the CDR3 is TGTGCCAGCAGTGAAGGGGGGGACAGCCCATATGGCTACACCTTC.

V and J are TRBV19 and TRBJ1-2; 7 positions match TRBD1. The CDR3 length is 11 residues. Germline V gene data show CDR1 as LNHDA and CDR2 as SQIVND (reference sequence). V lost 8 bases and J lost 3; bases outside the gene matches: 0. The CDR3 region has the DNA TGTGCCAGTGGGACAGACTATGGCTACACCTTC. It is translated as CASGTDYGYTF.

A word on this clone: Relative to the germline gene, one junction end is altered; a read error may explain this. This chain links TRBV6-5 with TRBJ2-7, with 13 bases identical to TRBD2. The CDR3 length is 16 residues. Germline CDR1 reads MNHEY; CDR2 reads SVGAGI. The CDR3 spells CAGSSGLAGLKHEQYF. The CDR3 nucleotides read TGTGCCGGCAGTTCGGGACTAGCGGGGTTGAAGCACGAGCAGTACTTC.

This chain uses TRBV7-9 with TRBJ2-2; possibly TRBD2 for D (5 bases). Germline V gives CDR1 SEHNR, CDR2 FQNEAQ (reference sequence). V lost 4 bases to trimming and J lost 11 bases, with 11 bases between them. This CDR3 contains 12 residues. The CDR3 DNA reads TGTGCCAGCAGCTCCGACGGAGGAGAGCTGTTTTTT. Its translation: CASSSDGGELFF.

V and J are TRBV7-6 and TRBJ1-1, with TRBD1 identical over 8 bases. The trim removed 4 bases at V and 5 bases at J, leaving 6 bases unmatched. CDR3 length: 14 residues. The germline gives CDR1 SGHVS, CDR2 FNYEAQ. CDR3 amino acids: CASSSADRATEAFF. CDR3 DNA: TGTGCCAGCAGCTCCGCGGACAGGGCGACTGAAGCTTTCTTT.

CDR3 nucleotide sequence: TGTGCCAGCAGCTTGGCTAGCGGGAGATCATCCTACGAGCAGTACTTC. It is translated as CASSLASGRSSYEQYF. The V gene is TRBV7-9, the J gene TRBJ2-7; TRBD2 matches at 10 bases. This CDR3 is built from 16 residues. Per germline, CDR1 SEHNR and CDR2 FQNEAQ (reference sequence). The J segment lost 1 base and the V segment lost 3 bases, leaving 6 bases of the junction unmatched. The whole variable domain, filled in from reference TRBV7-9 and TRBJ2-7, reads DTGVSQNPRHKITKRGQNVTFRCDPISEHNRLYWYRQTLGQGPEFLTYFQNEAQLEKSRLLSDRFSAERPKGSFSTLEIQRTEQGDSAMYLCASSLASGRSSYEQYFGPGTRLTVT.

V gene TRBV29-1 combines with J gene TRBJ1-1; weak D call: TRBD1 (6 bases). The CDR3 is 13 residues long. Trimming cost V 5 bases and J 1 base, with 11 bases left between them. Germline-derived CDR1 and CDR2 are SQVTM and ANQGSEA. CDR3 DNA: TGCAGCGTTTTCGGGACATCGAACACTGAAGCTTTCTTT. Protein: CSVFGTSNTEAFF.

The CDR3 loop is CATEAGAQETQYF. The CDR3 region has the DNA TGTGCCACCGAAGCGGGAGCTCAAGAGACCCAGTACTTC. The chain carries TRBV6-5 and TRBJ2-5; 8 bases align to TRBD2. Germline loops: CDR1 MNHEY, CDR2 SVGAGI. J gave up 2 bases and V 10 bases, and 6 bases lay outside the gene matches. The CDR3 is 13 residues long.

V gene TRBV4-1 combines with J gene TRBJ2-1, with 9 bases aligning to TRBD1. Trimming cost V 3 bases and J 6 bases; bases outside gene matches: 9. Germline CDR1 is MGHRA and CDR2 is YSYEKL. This CDR3 is built from 16 residues. The CDR3 sequence is CASSHLPGQGPNEQFF. In nucleotides, the CDR3 is TGCGCCAGCAGCCATCTACCGGGACAGGGTCCCAATGAGCAGTTCTTC.

This chain joins TRBV28 and TRBJ2-7; maybe TRBD2 (6 bases). Trimming pared 6 bases from V and 1 base from J, leaving 7 bases between. This CDR3 is built from 12 residues. Germline assignment: CDR1 MDHEN and CDR2 SYDVKM. The CDR3 here is CASRGRSYEQYF. The DNA for the CDR3 is TGTGCCAGCAGGGGGAGGTCCTACGAGCAGTACTTC.

The V call is TRBV7-2, the J call TRBJ2-1, with 7 bases matching TRBD2. Germline assignment: CDR1 SGHTA and CDR2 FQGNSA. V gave up 0 bases and J gave up 2 bases; unmatched junction bases: 4. This CDR3 has 16 amino acids. In nucleotides, the CDR3 is TGTGCCAGCAGCTTAGCGATGGGGGGGGCCTACAATGAGCAGTTCTTC. Protein sequence: CASSLAMGGAYNEQFF.

The chain has TRBV28 and TRBJ1-2; D may be TRBD1 (5 bases). The CDR3 is 15 amino acids. Germline V gene data show CDR1 as MDHEN and CDR2 as SYDVKM. V lost 4 bases and J lost 2, with 14 bases in between. The CDR3, as DNA: TGTGCCAGCAGTTCTACCCAGACAGCCAACTATGGCTACACCTTC. This encodes CASSSTQTANYGYTF.

This chain joins TRBV27 and TRBJ2-1, with D possibly TRBD2 on 5 matching bases. V was trimmed by 2 bases and J by 10 bases, leaving 12 bases between them. This CDR3 comprises 13 residues. Germline V gives CDR1 MNHEY, CDR2 SMNVEV (reference sequence). The CDR3: CASSLGPWEEQFF. The CDR3, as DNA: TGTGCCAGCAGTTTAGGTCCGTGGGAGGAGCAGTTCTTC.

The rearrangement uses TRBV6-1 and TRBJ2-2; TRBD1 is a possible D gene (6 bases). Germline V gene sequence: CDR1 MNHNS, CDR2 SASEGT. CDR3 length equals 15 residues. The ends were cut back, 6 bases at V and 2 bases at J, with 13 bases in the middle. CDR3 loop: CASRDWTVNTGELFF. CDR3 nucleotides: TGTGCCAGCAGAGACTGGACAGTCAACACCGGGGAGCTGTTTTTT.

The chain employs TRBV21-1 and TRBJ2-3; no check of the table's D call, TRBD1, against the DNA was made. TRBV21-1 counts as a pseudogene. CDR3 length equals 17 residues. Here the CDR3 reads CASSKRDSGYSTDTQYF. The CDR3 DNA is TGTGCCAGCAGCAAGCGGGACAGCGGATATAGCACAGATACGCAGTATTTT.

The chain is built from TRBV5-4 and TRBJ2-5; D uncertain. The assigned J gene may be wrong: the sequence end matches TRBJ2-7 better. Germline loops: CDR1 SGHNT, CDR2 YYREEE (reference sequence). This CDR3 is 13 amino acids long. CDR3 sequence reads: CASSLDVTYEQYF. The CDR3 DNA reads as TGTGCCAGCAGCTTGGACGTAACCTACGAGCAGTACTTC.

This chain joins TRBV30 and TRBJ1-1, with 7 bases that match TRBD1. The V gene end was trimmed by 3 bases and the J gene end by 7 bases; junction bases not matched to a gene: 8. Germline V lookup: CDR1 GTSNPN, CDR2 SVGIG (reference sequence). This CDR3 spans 13 amino acids. CDR3: CAWRETGLYEAFF. Here the CDR3 DNA reads TGTGCCTGGAGGGAGACAGGGTTGTATGAAGCTTTCTTT.